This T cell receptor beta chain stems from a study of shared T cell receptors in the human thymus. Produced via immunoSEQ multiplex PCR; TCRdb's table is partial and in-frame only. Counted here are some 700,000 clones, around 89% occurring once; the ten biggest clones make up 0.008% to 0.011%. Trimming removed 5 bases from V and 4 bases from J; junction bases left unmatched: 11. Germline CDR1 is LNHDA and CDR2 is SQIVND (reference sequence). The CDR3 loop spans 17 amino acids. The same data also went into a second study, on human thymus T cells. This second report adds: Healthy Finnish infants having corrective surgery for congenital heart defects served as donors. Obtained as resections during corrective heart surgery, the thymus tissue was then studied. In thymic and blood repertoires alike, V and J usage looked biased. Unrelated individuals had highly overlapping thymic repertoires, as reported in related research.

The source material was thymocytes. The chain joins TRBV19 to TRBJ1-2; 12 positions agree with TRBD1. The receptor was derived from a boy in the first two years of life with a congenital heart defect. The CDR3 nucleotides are TGTGCCAGTAGTCGAAGCCGGGGGACAGGGGGCAGCTATGGCTACACCTTC. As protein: CASSRSRGTGGSYGYTF.